This passage covers 9 T cell receptor beta chains from one sample sequenced in a study of shared clonotypes between healthy human individuals. This table comes from immunoSEQ multiplex PCR, and its TCRdb copy is limited to in-frame clones, with some not included. This sample has about 1.5 million clones, with 95% to 99% found just once. Material for sequencing was naive CD4+ T cells sorted from blood. As to subset: CD45RA+ positively selected. The receptors come from a man under 40 in good health.

The gene calls are TRBV6-1 and TRBJ2-7, with D possibly TRBD1 on 6 matching bases. Germline loops: CDR1 MNHNS, CDR2 SASEGT. The CDR3 loop spans 15 amino acids. V shed 2 bases and J shed 3 bases, with 14 bases lying between them. The CDR3 is CASSENRVKDYEQYF. The CDR3 bases are TGTGCCAGCAGTGAAAACAGGGTAAAGGACTACGAGCAGTACTTC.

The chain has TRBV4-1 and TRBJ2-2, with 8 bases aligning to TRBD1. This CDR3 is built from 17 residues. V trimming: 0 bases; J trimming: 2 bases; junction bases outside the gene matches: 5. Germline V gives CDR1 MGHRA, CDR2 YSYEKL. The CDR3: CASSQERQGANTGELFF. In DNA, the CDR3 is TGCGCCAGCAGCCAAGAACGGCAGGGGGCAAACACCGGGGAGCTGTTTTTT.

The rearrangement uses TRBV28 and TRBJ1-1, with D unresolved. Trimming took 8 bases from V and 5 from J, leaving 30 bases between them. CDR3 length equals 18 residues. Germline-derived CDR1 and CDR2 are MDHEN and SYDVKM. CDR3 DNA: TGTGCCAGCGGCGCCCCGTTGGTGGGTCGGAACCAGAAGACTGAAGCTTTCTTT. It codes for CASGAPLVGRNQKTEAFF.

This clone was recorded only once. The chain links TRBV5-4 to TRBJ2-3; D unclear. The length of the CDR3 is 14 residues. Germline lookup yields CDR1 SGHNT and CDR2 YYREEE (reference sequence). V was clipped by 5 bases and J by 6 bases, with 16 bases between them. The CDR3 region is CASRRLDFPDTQYF. The CDR3 DNA sequence: TGTGCCAGCAGGAGGCTAGATTTCCCCGATACGCAGTATTTT.

The J gene is TRBJ1-5, the V gene TRBV28; TRBD1 might be the D (6 bases). Germline-derived CDR1 and CDR2 are MDHEN and SYDVKM. Trimming shortened V by 1 base and J by 5 bases, and 9 bases separated the two germline ends. There are 14 residues in the CDR3. The CDR3 here is CASSLSQGDQPQHF. CDR3 in DNA: TGTGCCAGCAGTTTATCACAGGGCGATCAGCCCCAGCATTTT.

The CDR3 nucleotides are TGTGCCAGCAGTTCGACAGGGACCTATCAGCCCCAGCATTTT. This codes for CASSSTGTYQPQHF. The gene calls are TRBV28 and TRBJ1-5; 7 bases agree with TRBD1. The trim removed 4 bases at V and 5 bases at J, leaving 5 bases unmatched. Germline-derived CDR1 and CDR2 are MDHEN and SYDVKM. The CDR3 is 14 amino acids.

V usage is TRBV29-1 and J usage is TRBJ2-7; 10 nucleotides align to TRBD1. The J segment lost 2 bases and the V segment lost 6 bases, leaving 10 bases of the junction unmatched. Germline V lookup: CDR1 SQVTM, CDR2 ANQGSEA. There are 15 residues in the CDR3. CDR3 bases: TGCAGCGTGGGGGGACCGGGACAGGGGCCCTACGAGCAGTACTTC. Its protein is CSVGGPGQGPYEQYF.

The genes are TRBV29-1 and TRBJ2-1; maybe TRBD2 (6 bases). The CDR3 extends over 13 amino acids. The V end was cut by 7 bases, the J end by 5 bases, with 15 bases between. The germline V gene encodes CDR1 SQVTM and CDR2 ANQGSEA. CDR3 DNA sequence: TGCAGCGCTGGAGGGAGTTCAGACAATGAGCAGTTCTTC. This encodes CSAGGSSDNEQFF.

V and J are TRBV14 and TRBJ1-3; possibly TRBD1 for D (6 bases). This CDR3 has 15 amino acids. With 3 bases removed from V and 3 bases from J, the gap between germline ends came to 12 bases. Looked up from germline, CDR1 is SGHDN and CDR2 is FVKESK. The CDR3 DNA follows: TGTGCCAGCAGCCACCGATCAGGGGTTGGAAACACCATATATTTT. Its translation is CASSHRSGVGNTIYF.